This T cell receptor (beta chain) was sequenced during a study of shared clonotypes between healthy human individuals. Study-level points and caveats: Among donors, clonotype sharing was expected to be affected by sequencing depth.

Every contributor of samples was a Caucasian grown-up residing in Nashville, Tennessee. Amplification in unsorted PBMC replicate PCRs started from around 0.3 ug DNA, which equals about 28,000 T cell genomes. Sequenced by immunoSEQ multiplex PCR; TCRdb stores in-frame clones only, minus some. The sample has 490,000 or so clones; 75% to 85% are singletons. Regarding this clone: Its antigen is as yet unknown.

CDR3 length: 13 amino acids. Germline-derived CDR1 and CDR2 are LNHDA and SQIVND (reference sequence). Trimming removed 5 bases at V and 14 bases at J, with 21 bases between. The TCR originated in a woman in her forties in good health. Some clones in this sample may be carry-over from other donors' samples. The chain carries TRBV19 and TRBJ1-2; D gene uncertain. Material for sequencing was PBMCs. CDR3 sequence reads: CASSWPGLTPGTF. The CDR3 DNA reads TGTGCCAGTAGTTGGCCCGGGCTAACCCCTGGGACCTTC.